One and the same sample provided the 6 T cell receptor beta chains below, sequenced in a study of blood T cells in healthy people across ages. Using a J-beta primer mix together with a sample-barcoded 5' primer, a second PCR was run for 7 to 11 cycles. TCRdb reanalysed the 5' RACE reads using MiXCR and keeps one entry per CDR3 protein. The sample carries more than 900,000 distinct CDR3 sequences, roughly a quarter recorded once. This sample also belongs to another study, concerning T cells of mothers and their children.

The sample was blood. These receptors were collected from a girl aged 2-9 years in good health.

V usage is TRBV20-1 and J usage is TRBJ1-2; D may be TRBD1 (5 bases). The V end was cut by 2 bases, the J end by 4 bases, with 11 bases between. The CDR3 extends over 13 amino acids. From germline, CDR1 is DFQATT and CDR2 SNEGSKA (reference sequence). The CDR3 protein is CSARIGGAYGYTF. The CDR3 DNA is TGCAGTGCTAGAATTGGAGGGGCCTATGGCTACACCTTC.

The rearrangement joins TRBV28 to TRBJ2-5; 7 nucleotides align to TRBD2. The CDR3 totals 15 residues. CDR1 is MDHEN and CDR2 is SYDVKM in the germline V gene. J gave up 4 bases and V 8 bases, and 13 bases lay outside the gene matches. This CDR3 reads CASDRRELTGETQYF. CDR3 nucleotide sequence: TGTGCCAGCGATAGGCGGGAGTTGACGGGAGAGACCCAGTACTTC.

The rearrangement joins TRBV7-2 to TRBJ1-6, with 7 bases matching TRBD1. CDR3 length equals 15 residues. Germline V lookup: CDR1 SGHTA, CDR2 FQGNSA. V shed 3 bases, J shed 7 bases, and the junction held 6 bases outside the gene matches. CDR3 sequence: CASSFGAGGNSPLHF. The CDR3 coding sequence is TGTGCCAGCAGCTTCGGGGCAGGGGGAAATTCACCCCTCCACTTT.

This clonotype was counted only a few times. This chain links TRBV7-9 with TRBJ1-1; D is undetermined. Trimming removed 5 bases at V and 7 bases at J, with 8 bases between. The CDR3 extends over 11 amino acids. The germline V gene has CDR1 SEHNR and CDR2 FQNEAQ (reference sequence). In DNA form, the CDR3 reads TGTGCCAGCAGCCCCGAGCTTGAAGCTTTCTTT. Its translation: CASSPELEAFF.

V gene TRBV29-1 combines with J gene TRBJ1-1, with TRBD1 matching 7 bases. J gave up 1 base and V 7 bases, and 3 bases lay outside the gene matches. Looked up from germline, CDR1 is SQVTM and CDR2 is ANQGSEA. This CDR3 has 12 amino acids. The chain's CDR3 is CSGDSPNTEAFF. CDR3 coding DNA: TGCAGCGGGGACAGCCCGAACACTGAAGCTTTCTTT.

The gene calls are TRBV4-3 and TRBJ2-5; TRBD2 aligns across 10 bases. The J call may be in error: the DNA end matches TRBJ2-1 better. The CDR3 is made up of 18 amino acids. Germline CDR1 and CDR2: LGHNA and YSLEER. The CDR3 region is CASSKSGGGGYRGNEQFF. The CDR3 DNA reads as TGCGCCAGCAGCAAAAGCGGGGGGGGCGGATACAGGGGTAATGAGCAGTTCTTC.